The clone carrying this TCR beta chain showed up just once. Enrolled during active infection, Seattle patients were then followed longitudinally. The V gene end was trimmed by 6 bases and the J gene end by 7 bases; junction bases not matched to a gene: 7. This CDR3 region has 14 residues. Per the germline V gene, CDR1 is MNHEY and CDR2 is SVGAGI. This specimen belongs to a study of blood T cell repertoires in COVID-19. The overall study: COVID-19 samples collected from the United States, Italy and Spain covered acute and convalescent phases. Sources were T cells, B-cell-depleted T cells, or PBMCs; the material itself was cDNA or gDNA.

Original processing methods: Researchers report that nucleated cell counts were estimated from reference gene primer amplification. Profiled with immunoSEQ multiplex PCR; TCRdb holds only in-frame clones, not every one. That table is the source of V, J and clone size, and D and trimming were worked out from the DNA. The sample holds 15,000 to 20,000 clones, around nine tenths seen once. The TCR was taken from a woman of 80 years or more with COVID-19, enrolled during active disease. V usage is TRBV6-5 and J usage is TRBJ2-1; TRBD2 matches 9 bases. Sequenced: peripheral blood. DNA for the CDR3: TGTGCCAGCAGGGATAGCGGGAGTTGGAATGAGCAGTTCTTC. The encoded protein is CASRDSGSWNEQFF.